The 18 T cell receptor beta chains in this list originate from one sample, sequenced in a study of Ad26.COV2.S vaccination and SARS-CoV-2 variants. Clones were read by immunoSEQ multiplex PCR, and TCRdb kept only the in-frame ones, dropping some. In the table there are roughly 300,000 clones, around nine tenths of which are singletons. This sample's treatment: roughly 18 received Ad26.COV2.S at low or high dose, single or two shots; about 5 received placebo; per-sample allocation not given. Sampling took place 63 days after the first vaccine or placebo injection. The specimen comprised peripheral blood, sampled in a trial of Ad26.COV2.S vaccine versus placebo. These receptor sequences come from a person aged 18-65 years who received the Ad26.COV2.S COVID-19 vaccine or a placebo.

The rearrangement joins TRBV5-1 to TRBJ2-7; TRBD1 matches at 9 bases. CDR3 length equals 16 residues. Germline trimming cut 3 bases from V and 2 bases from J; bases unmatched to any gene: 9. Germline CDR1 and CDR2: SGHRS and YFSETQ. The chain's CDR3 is CASSWTLTGGAYEQYF. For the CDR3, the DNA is TGCGCCAGCAGCTGGACTTTGACAGGGGGAGCCTACGAGCAGTACTTC.

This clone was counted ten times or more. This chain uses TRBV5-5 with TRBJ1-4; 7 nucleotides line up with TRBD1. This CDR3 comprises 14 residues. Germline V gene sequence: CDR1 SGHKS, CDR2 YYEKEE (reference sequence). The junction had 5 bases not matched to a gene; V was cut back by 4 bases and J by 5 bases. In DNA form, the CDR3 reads TGTGCCAGCAGCAGACAGGGTGGGAATGAAAAACTGTTTTTT. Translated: CASSRQGGNEKLFF.

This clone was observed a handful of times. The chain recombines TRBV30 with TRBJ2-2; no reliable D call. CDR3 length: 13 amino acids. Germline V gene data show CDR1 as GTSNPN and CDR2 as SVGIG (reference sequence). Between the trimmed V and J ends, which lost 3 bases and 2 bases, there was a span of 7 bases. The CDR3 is CAWSGYNTGELFF. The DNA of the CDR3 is TGTGCCTGGAGCGGATACAACACCGGGGAGCTGTTTTTT.

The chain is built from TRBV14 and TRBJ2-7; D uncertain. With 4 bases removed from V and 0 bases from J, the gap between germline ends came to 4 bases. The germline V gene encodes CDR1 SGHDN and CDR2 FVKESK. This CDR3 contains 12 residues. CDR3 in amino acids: CASSPSSYEQYF. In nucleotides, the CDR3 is TGTGCCAGCAGCCCTAGCTCCTACGAGCAGTACTTC.

Here the CDR3 DNA reads TGCGCCAGCAGCTTGGAGGGGTACGGCGAGCAGTACTTC. Translation gives CASSLEGYGEQYF. The chain employs TRBV5-1 and TRBJ2-7, with a possible D match to TRBD1 (5 bases). Deletions cut 0 bases from V and 6 bases from J, with 10 bases between. From germline, CDR1 is SGHRS and CDR2 YFSETQ. The CDR3 runs to 13 residues.

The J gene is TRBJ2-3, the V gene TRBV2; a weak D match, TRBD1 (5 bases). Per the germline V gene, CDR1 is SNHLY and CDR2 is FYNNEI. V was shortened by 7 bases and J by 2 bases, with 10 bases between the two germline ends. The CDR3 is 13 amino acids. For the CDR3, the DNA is TGTGCCAGCATTGGCAGGGACACAGATACGCAGTATTTT. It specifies CASIGRDTDTQYF.

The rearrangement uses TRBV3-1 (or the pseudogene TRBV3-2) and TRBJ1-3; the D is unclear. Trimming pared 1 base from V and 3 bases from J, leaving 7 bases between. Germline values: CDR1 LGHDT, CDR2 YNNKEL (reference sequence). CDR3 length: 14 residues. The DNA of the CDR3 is TGTGCCAGCAGCCAAGGGGCGGATGGAAACACCATATATTTT. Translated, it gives CASSQGADGNTIYF.

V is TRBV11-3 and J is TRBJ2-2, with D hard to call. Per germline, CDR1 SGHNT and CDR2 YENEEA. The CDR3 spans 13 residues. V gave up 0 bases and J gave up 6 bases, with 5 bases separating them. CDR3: CASSLDRAGELFF. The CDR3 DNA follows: TGTGCCAGCAGCTTAGATCGGGCCGGGGAGCTGTTTTTT.

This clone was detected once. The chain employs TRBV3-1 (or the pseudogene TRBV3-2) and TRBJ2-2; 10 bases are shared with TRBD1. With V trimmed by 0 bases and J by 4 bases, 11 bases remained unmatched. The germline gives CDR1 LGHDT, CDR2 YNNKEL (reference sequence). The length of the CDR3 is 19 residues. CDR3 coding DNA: TGTGCCAGCAGCCAAGACGAGAGACAGGGGGCCGCAAGCACCGGGGAGCTGTTTTTT. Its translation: CASSQDERQGAASTGELFF.

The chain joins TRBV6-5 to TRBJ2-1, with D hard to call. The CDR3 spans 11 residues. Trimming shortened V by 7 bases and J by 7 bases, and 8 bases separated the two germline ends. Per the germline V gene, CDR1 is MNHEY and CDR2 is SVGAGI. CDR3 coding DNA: TGTGCCAGCATACGCGGAAATGAGCAGTTCTTC. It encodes CASIRGNEQFF.

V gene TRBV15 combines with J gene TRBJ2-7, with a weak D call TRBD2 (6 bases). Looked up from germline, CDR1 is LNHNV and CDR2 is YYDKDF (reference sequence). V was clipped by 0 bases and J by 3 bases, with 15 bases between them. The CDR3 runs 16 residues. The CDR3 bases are TGTGCCACCAGCAGAGATTGGGGGGTCTCGGGCTACGAGCAGTACTTC. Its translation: CATSRDWGVSGYEQYF.

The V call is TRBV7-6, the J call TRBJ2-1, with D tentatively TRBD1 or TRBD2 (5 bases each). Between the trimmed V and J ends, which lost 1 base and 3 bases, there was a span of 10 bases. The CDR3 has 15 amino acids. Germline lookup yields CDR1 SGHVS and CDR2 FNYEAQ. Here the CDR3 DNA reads TGTGCCAGCAGCTTAGGGGACCAGATCTACAATGAGCAGTTCTTC. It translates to CASSLGDQIYNEQFF.

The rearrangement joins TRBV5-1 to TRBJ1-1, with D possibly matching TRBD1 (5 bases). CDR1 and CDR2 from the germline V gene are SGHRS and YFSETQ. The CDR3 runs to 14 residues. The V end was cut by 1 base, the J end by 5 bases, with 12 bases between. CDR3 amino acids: CASSLLEGMTEAFF. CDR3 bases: TGCGCCAGCAGCTTGTTAGAGGGGATGACTGAAGCTTTCTTT.

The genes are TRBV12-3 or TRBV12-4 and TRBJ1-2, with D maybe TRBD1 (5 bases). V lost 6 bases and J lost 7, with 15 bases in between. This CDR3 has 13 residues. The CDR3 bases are TGTGCCAGCAGCGTATCAGGGTTGTCTGGCTACACCTTC. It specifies CASSVSGLSGYTF.

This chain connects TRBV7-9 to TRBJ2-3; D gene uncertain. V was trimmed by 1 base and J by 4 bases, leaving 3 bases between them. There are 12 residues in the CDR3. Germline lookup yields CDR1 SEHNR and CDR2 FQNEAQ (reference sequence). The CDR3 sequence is CASSLDADTQYF. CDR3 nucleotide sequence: TGTGCCAGCAGCTTAGACGCAGATACGCAGTATTTT.

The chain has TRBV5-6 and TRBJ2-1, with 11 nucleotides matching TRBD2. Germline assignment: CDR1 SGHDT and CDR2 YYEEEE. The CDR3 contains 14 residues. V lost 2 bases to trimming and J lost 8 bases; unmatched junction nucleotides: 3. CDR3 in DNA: TGTGCCAGCAGCTTACTAGCGGGGGTTGATGAGCAGTTCTTC. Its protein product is CASSLLAGVDEQFF.

The CDR3: CASRRTGMDYGYTF. The CDR3, as DNA: TGTGCCAGCAGACGGACAGGGATGGACTATGGCTACACCTTC. The V and J genes are TRBV2 and TRBJ1-2; the match to TRBD1 covers 8 bases. The ends lost 6 bases at V and 3 bases at J; junction bases unmatched: 6. The germline V gene has CDR1 SNHLY and CDR2 FYNNEI. The CDR3 length is 14 residues.

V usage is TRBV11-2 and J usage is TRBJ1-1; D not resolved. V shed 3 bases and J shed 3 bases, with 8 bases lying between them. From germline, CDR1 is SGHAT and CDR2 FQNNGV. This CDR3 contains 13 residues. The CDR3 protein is CASSLEVDTEAFF. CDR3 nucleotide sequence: TGTGCCAGCAGCTTGGAAGTCGACACTGAAGCTTTCTTT.